A single sample is the source of the 17 T cell receptor beta chains below, sequenced in a study of T-cell reconstitution after alpha-beta-depleted transplantation in children. As it was prepared, the TCRbeta library received unique molecular identifiers. From the PCR reads, TCRdb called clonotypes with MiXCR, one entry per CDR3 protein. The data contain approximately 430,000 distinct CDR3 sequences, around 16% of them singletons. The starting material was PBMCs, mostly from graft donor cells, obtained 360 days after TCRalphabeta/CD19-depleted stem cell transplant. Receptors originate from a boy less than two years old who had a stem cell transplant for Wiskott-Aldrich syndrome, so the T cells may come from the graft donor.

This clonotype was seen a handful of times. CDR3 DNA: TGCGCCAGCAGCCTGATCCAGGGGGTTTACACCGGGGAGCTGTTTTTT. Translating it yields CASSLIQGVYTGELFF. This chain uses TRBV5-1 with TRBJ2-2; TRBD1 aligns across 7 bases. CDR3 length: 16 residues. Germline V gene sequence: CDR1 SGHRS, CDR2 YFSETQ. V shed 4 bases and J 3 bases; nucleotides not matched to a gene: 9.

The chain links TRBV10-3 to TRBJ2-3, with TRBD2 matching over 7 bases. V was pared by 8 bases and J by 4 bases, with 3 bases of the junction left unmatched. This CDR3 spans 12 amino acids. Germline V gene data show CDR1 as ENHRY and CDR2 as SYGVKD. The CDR3 sequence is CAIGEGADTQYF. CDR3 coding DNA: TGTGCCATCGGGGAGGGCGCAGATACGCAGTATTTT.

This clonotype has more than one count but fewer than ten. The chain joins TRBV20-1 to TRBJ2-1, with TRBD1 matching 11 bases. The V and J ends lost 6 bases and 9 bases, in that order; junction bases with no gene match: 10. In germline, CDR1 is DFQATT, CDR2 SNEGSKA (reference sequence). There are 14 residues in the CDR3. CDR3: CSAARTGGRSEQFF. CDR3 nucleotide sequence: TGCAGTGCGGCGCGGACAGGGGGCCGAAGTGAGCAGTTCTTC.

This chain's CDR3 is CSVDPFGGRGAFF. The CDR3 region has the DNA TGCAGCGTTGATCCGTTCGGGGGGCGGGGAGCTTTCTTT. The chain recombines TRBV29-1 with TRBJ1-1; D possibly corresponds to TRBD1 (6 bases). V lost 3 bases and J 10 bases, leaving 18 bases between the germline ends. The CDR3 is 13 residues long. Germline V gene lookup returns CDR1 SQVTM and CDR2 ANQGSEA.

This clonotype was picked up many times. This chain joins TRBV6-1 and TRBJ1-1, with D perhaps TRBD1 (5 bases). This CDR3 has 14 residues. The germline gives CDR1 MNHNS, CDR2 SASEGT. V was trimmed by 6 bases and J by 3 bases, leaving 14 bases between them. CDR3 region: CASSPKRGHTEAFF. The CDR3 DNA sequence: TGTGCCAGCAGCCCTAAAAGGGGTCACACTGAAGCTTTCTTT.

This clonotype was observed a few times. The chain couples TRBV6-5 to TRBJ2-7, with D unresolved. The CDR3 is 18 residues long. Germline-derived CDR1 and CDR2 are MNHEY and SVGAGI. Trimming shortened V by 0 bases and J by 3 bases, and 21 bases separated the two germline ends. The DNA for the CDR3 is TGTGCCAGCAGTTACTCTGACCCAGTCCAATCCCCCCACTACGAGCAGTACTTC. This sequence encodes CASSYSDPVQSPHYEQYF.

This clonotype has only a few counts. The CDR3 region has the DNA TGCAGCGCTCTAGATGGGGTACAGGGGAAGGCTGAAGCTTTCTTT. Its translation is CSALDGVQGKAEAFF. The chain joins TRBV29-1 to TRBJ1-1; the match to TRBD1 covers 7 bases. Germline loops: CDR1 SQVTM, CDR2 ANQGSEA. The CDR3 runs to 15 residues. V lost 7 bases and J lost 6; bases outside the gene matches: 17.

The rearrangement joins TRBV12-3 or TRBV12-4 to TRBJ2-1; the D gene is possibly TRBD2 (6 bases). V was cut by 6 bases and J by 4 bases, with 13 bases left in between. This CDR3 region has 14 residues. The CDR3 is CASRAPSEYNEQFF. The CDR3 nucleotides read TGTGCCAGCAGGGCCCCTAGCGAGTACAATGAGCAGTTCTTC.

The chain is built from TRBV5-1 and TRBJ2-7; 8 positions agree with TRBD2. The CDR3 is 15 residues long. The V and J ends lost 0 bases and 2 bases, in that order; junction bases with no gene match: 4. Germline CDR1 reads SGHRS; CDR2 reads YFSETQ. CDR3 amino acids: CASSLGAGDAYEQYF. The CDR3 DNA follows: TGCGCCAGCAGCTTGGGAGCGGGAGATGCCTACGAGCAGTACTTC.

This clonotype showed up many times. V is TRBV14 and J is TRBJ1-4; 8 bases line up with TRBD1. Germline trimming cut 1 base from V and 8 bases from J; bases unmatched to any gene: 0. The CDR3 sequence is 13 residues long. Germline lookup yields CDR1 SGHDN and CDR2 FVKESK. The CDR3 is CASSQGTGEKLFF. Here the CDR3 DNA reads TGTGCCAGCAGCCAAGGGACAGGGGAAAAACTGTTTTTT.

The rearrangement links TRBV9 to TRBJ2-1, with 8 bases fitting TRBD2. Germline CDR1 and CDR2: SGDLS and YYNGEE. The CDR3 is 20 amino acids. J lost 4 bases, V lost 0 bases, and 18 bases had no gene match. In nucleotides, the CDR3 is TGTGCCAGCAGCGTAGAGCCAGTTAGCGGGAAAACCACGTGGTACAATGAGCAGTTCTTC. Its translation: CASSVEPVSGKTTWYNEQFF.

V gene TRBV29-1 combines with J gene TRBJ2-7; the match to TRBD1 covers 9 bases. Germline lookup yields CDR1 SQVTM and CDR2 ANQGSEA. The CDR3 extends over 13 amino acids. V shed 7 bases and J 0 bases; nucleotides not matched to a gene: 4. The CDR3 protein is CSAGTGSSYEQYF. The CDR3 nucleotides read TGCAGCGCTGGGACAGGGAGCTCCTACGAGCAGTACTTC.

This clonotype was detected once. The chain has TRBV19 and TRBJ2-2; the match to TRBD1 covers 10 bases. V gave up 5 bases and J gave up 5 bases; unmatched junction bases: 8. This CDR3 is 16 amino acids long. In germline, CDR1 is LNHDA, CDR2 SQIVND (reference sequence). The CDR3 loop is CASSSRTGGGTGELFF. CDR3 coding DNA: TGTGCCAGTAGTTCGAGGACAGGGGGAGGAACCGGGGAGCTGTTTTTT.

This chain connects TRBV2 to TRBJ1-5; 10 bases are a match to TRBD1. The CDR3 covers 18 residues. Germline-derived CDR1 and CDR2 are SNHLY and FYNNEI. V lost 7 bases to trimming and J lost 4 bases; unmatched junction nucleotides: 16. CDR3 nucleotides: TGTGCCAGCACTGAGGAACTGATACCGGGACAGGGGAATCAGCCCCAGCATTTT. Protein: CASTEELIPGQGNQPQHF.

In its sample, this clonotype was seen a few times. CDR3 residues: CASSLALWLAGNNEQFF. DNA of the CDR3: TGCGCCAGCAGCTTGGCCCTGTGGCTAGCGGGGAACAATGAGCAGTTCTTC. The rearrangement joins TRBV5-1 to TRBJ2-1; TRBD2 matches at 9 bases. V dropped 0 bases and J dropped 5; count of bases not matched to a gene: 9. Germline V CDR1 and CDR2: SGHRS, YFSETQ. The CDR3 length is 17 residues.

This sequence joins TRBV6-5 and TRBJ2-7, with 8 nucleotides matching TRBD2. Germline trimming cut 10 bases from V and 7 bases from J; bases unmatched to any gene: 6. CDR1 MNHEY and CDR2 SVGAGI come from the germline V gene. The CDR3 loop spans 11 amino acids. The CDR3 here is CAIGRAREQYF. Here the CDR3 DNA reads TGTGCCATCGGGAGGGCTCGGGAGCAGTACTTC.

As regards this clonotype: The final CDR3 position lacks the conserved phenylalanine or tryptophan, pointing to a likely read error. V and J are TRBV6-5 and TRBJ2-1; D is ambiguous. V lost 0 bases and J 5 bases, leaving 8 bases between the germline ends. The germline gives CDR1 MNHEY, CDR2 SVGAGI. The CDR3 sequence is 14 residues long. This CDR3 is CASSYSDRDNEQFL. Written as DNA, the CDR3 is TGTGCCAGCAGTTACTCCGATAGGGACAATGAGCAGTTCCTC.